Shown below are 9 T cell receptor beta chains from a single sample sequenced in a study of cytomegalovirus exposure and HLA in healthy donors. PCR primers comprised 60 Vbeta and 13 Jbeta primers. The method was immunoSEQ multiplex PCR; TCRdb's version includes in-frame clones alone and lacks a portion of them. The sample holds 130,000 or so clones, 65% to 75% seen once. The source material was PBMCs. Receptor source: a man between 40 and 49 years old in good health and CMV-seropositive.

The genes are TRBV6-6 and TRBJ1-2; D is undetermined. The V end was cut by 4 bases, the J end by 2 bases, with 17 bases between. The CDR3 has 16 amino acids. CDR1 and CDR2 (germline): MNHNY, SVGAGI (reference sequence). The CDR3: CASSFAGSPVNYGYTF. The CDR3 DNA reads TGTGCCAGCAGTTTCGCCGGGAGCCCAGTGAACTATGGCTACACCTTC.

Only a few counts were recorded for this clone. The V call is TRBV7-9, the J call TRBJ1-4, with D tentatively TRBD1 (5 bases). The CDR3 extends over 15 amino acids. V lost 5 bases, J lost 7 bases, and 17 bases lay in between. Germline V CDR1 and CDR2: SEHNR, FQNEAQ (reference sequence). The CDR3 DNA is TGTGCCAGCAGCCCAACCCGCAGGGATTTTGAAAAACTGTTTTTT. Amino acids: CASSPTRRDFEKLFF.

In this sample, this clone turned up a few times. V is TRBV2 and J is TRBJ2-7; 8 bases line up with TRBD2. This CDR3 spans 12 amino acids. The V gene end was trimmed by 7 bases and the J gene end by 6 bases; junction bases not matched to a gene: 5. Germline loops: CDR1 SNHLY, CDR2 FYNNEI. The DNA for the CDR3 is TGTGCCAGCACGGCGAGCGGGAGCGAGCAGTACTTC. Residues: CASTASGSEQYF.

This chain connects TRBV6-4 to TRBJ2-3; 11 bases are shared with TRBD2. From germline, CDR1 is MRHNA and CDR2 SNTAGT. The trim removed 6 bases at V and 4 bases at J, leaving 6 bases unmatched. CDR3 length equals 15 residues. CDR3 in amino acids: CASSYTSGGADTQYF. For the CDR3, the DNA is TGTGCCAGCAGCTACACTAGCGGGGGAGCAGATACGCAGTATTTT.

As DNA, the CDR3 is TGTGCCAGTAGTCCAAAGGGAGGGACCCATGCGAACATTCAGTACTTC. It encodes CASSPKGGTHANIQYF. This chain joins TRBV19 and TRBJ2-4, with 7 bases fitting TRBD2. Germline assignment: CDR1 LNHDA and CDR2 SQIVND (reference sequence). The CDR3 has 16 amino acids. Trimming cost V 5 bases and J 7 bases; bases outside gene matches: 14.

The gene calls are TRBV11-3 and TRBJ2-1; TRBD2 matches 7 bases. The CDR3 extends over 16 amino acids. Germline V gives CDR1 SGHNT, CDR2 YENEEA. Trimming took 5 bases from V and 7 from J; bases not matched to a gene: 14. DNA for the CDR3: TGTGCCAGCAGCCCCGGCGGACTAGTGAGTTGGAATGAGCAGTTCTTC. Its protein is CASSPGGLVSWNEQFF.

The chain employs TRBV6-6 and TRBJ2-1; 13 bases map to TRBD2. CDR3 length equals 15 residues. V dropped 5 bases and J dropped 7; count of bases not matched to a gene: 5. Germline CDR1 is MNHNY and CDR2 is SVGAGI (reference sequence). This CDR3 reads CASSLPGLAGNEQFF. In DNA form, the CDR3 reads TGTGCCAGCAGTCTGCCGGGACTAGCGGGGAATGAGCAGTTCTTC.

V gene TRBV19 combines with J gene TRBJ1-5, with D uncertain. Germline CDR1 and CDR2: LNHDA and SQIVND (reference sequence). The CDR3 is made up of 16 amino acids. Trimming stripped 3 bases from V and 1 base from J, with 13 bases between. The CDR3 region has the DNA TGTGCCAGTAGTATCCGACGGGGTGACAGCAATCAGCCCCAGCATTTT. Translation: CASSIRRGDSNQPQHF.

This clone appeared a few times. V usage is TRBV7-6 and J usage is TRBJ2-3, with 8 bases fitting TRBD1. CDR1 is SGHVS, CDR2 FNYEAQ, per germline. Germline trimming cut 0 bases from V and 3 bases from J; bases unmatched to any gene: 5. This CDR3 region has 16 residues. The CDR3 sequence: CASSLAAGGWTDTQYF. CDR3 DNA: TGTGCCAGCAGCTTAGCTGCAGGGGGCTGGACAGATACGCAGTATTTT.